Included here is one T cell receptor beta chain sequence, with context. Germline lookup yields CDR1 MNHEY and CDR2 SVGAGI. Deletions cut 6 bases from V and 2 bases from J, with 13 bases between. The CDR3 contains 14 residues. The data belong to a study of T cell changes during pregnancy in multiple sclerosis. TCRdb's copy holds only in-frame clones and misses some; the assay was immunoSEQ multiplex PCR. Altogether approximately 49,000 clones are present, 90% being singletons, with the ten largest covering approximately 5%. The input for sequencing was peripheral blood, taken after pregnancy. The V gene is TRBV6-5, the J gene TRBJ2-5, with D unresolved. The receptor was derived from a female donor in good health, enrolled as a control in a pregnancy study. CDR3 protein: CASRVGVVQETQYF. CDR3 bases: TGTGCCAGCAGGGTAGGAGTGGTTCAAGAGACCCAGTACTTC.